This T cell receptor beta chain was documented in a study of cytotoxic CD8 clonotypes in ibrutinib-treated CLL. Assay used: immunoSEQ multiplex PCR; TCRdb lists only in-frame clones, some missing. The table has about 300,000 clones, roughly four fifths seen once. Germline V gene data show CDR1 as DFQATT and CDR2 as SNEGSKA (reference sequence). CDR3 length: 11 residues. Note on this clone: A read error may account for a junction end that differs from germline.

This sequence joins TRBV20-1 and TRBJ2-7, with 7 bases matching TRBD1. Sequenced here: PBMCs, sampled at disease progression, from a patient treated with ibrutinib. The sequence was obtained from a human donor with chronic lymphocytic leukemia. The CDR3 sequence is CRTGQAYEQYF. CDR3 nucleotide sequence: TGCAGGACAGGGCAGGCCTATGAGCAGTACTTC.